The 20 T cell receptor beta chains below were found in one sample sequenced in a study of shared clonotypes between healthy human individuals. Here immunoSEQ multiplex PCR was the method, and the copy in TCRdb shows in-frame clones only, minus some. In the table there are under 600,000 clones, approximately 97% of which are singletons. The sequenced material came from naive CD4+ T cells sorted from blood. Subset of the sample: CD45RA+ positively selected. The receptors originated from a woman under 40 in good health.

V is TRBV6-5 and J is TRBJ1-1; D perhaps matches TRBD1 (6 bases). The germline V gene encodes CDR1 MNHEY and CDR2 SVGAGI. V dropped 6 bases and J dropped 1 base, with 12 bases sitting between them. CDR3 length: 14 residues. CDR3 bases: TGTGCCAGCAGAAAAACAGGGACGAACACTGAAGCTTTCTTT. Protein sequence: CASRKTGTNTEAFF.

This CDR3 is CASSTFRGTNYGYTF. Here the CDR3 DNA reads TGTGCCAGCAGCACTTTCAGGGGGACTAACTATGGCTACACCTTC. The chain has TRBV2 and TRBJ1-2, with 7 positions matching TRBD1. This CDR3 comprises 15 residues. Germline CDR1 reads SNHLY; CDR2 reads FYNNEI. The junction had 7 bases not matched to a gene; V was cut back by 6 bases and J by 0 bases.

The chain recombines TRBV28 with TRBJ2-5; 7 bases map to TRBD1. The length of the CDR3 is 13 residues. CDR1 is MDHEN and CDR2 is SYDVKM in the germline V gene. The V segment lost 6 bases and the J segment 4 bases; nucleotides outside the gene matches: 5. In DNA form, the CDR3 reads TGTGCCAGCAGCTGGGACAGTACAGAGACCCAGTACTTC. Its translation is CASSWDSTETQYF.

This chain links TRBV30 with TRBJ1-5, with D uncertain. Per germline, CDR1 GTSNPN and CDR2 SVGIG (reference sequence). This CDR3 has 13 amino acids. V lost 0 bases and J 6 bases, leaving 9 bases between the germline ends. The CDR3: CAWSVGLGQPQHF. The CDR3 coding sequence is TGTGCCTGGAGTGTAGGCCTTGGTCAGCCCCAGCATTTT.

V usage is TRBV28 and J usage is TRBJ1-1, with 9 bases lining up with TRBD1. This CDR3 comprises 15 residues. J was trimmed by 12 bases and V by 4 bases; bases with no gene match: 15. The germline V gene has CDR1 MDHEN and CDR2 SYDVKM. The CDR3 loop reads CASSWTGARAAGSFF. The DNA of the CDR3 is TGTGCCAGCAGTTGGACAGGGGCCCGTGCGGCGGGGTCTTTCTTT.

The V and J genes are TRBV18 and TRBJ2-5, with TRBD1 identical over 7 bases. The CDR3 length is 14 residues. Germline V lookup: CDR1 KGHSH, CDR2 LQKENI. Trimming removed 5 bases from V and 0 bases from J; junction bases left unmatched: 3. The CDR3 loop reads CASSSGTDQETQYF. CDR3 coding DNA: TGTGCCAGCTCATCCGGGACAGACCAAGAGACCCAGTACTTC.

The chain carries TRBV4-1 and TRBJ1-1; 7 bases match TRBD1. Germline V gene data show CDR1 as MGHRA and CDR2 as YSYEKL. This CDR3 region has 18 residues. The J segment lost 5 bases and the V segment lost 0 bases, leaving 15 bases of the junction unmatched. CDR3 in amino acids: CASSQDSARQGRGTEAFF. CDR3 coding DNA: TGCGCCAGCAGCCAAGATTCGGCCCGACAGGGAAGGGGTACTGAAGCTTTCTTT.

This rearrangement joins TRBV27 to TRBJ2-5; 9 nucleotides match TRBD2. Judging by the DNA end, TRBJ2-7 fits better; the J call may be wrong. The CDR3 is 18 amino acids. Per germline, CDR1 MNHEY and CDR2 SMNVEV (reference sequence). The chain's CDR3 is CASSSPRGAGGPTYEQYF. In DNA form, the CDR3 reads TGTGCCAGCAGTTCCCCCCGCGGCGCGGGAGGGCCGACCTACGAGCAGTACTTC.

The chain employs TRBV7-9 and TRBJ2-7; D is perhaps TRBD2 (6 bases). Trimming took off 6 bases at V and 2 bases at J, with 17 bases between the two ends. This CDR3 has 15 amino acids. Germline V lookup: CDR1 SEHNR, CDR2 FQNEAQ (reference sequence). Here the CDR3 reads CASRNGTYQTYEQYF. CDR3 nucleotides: TGTGCCAGCAGAAATGGGACTTACCAGACCTACGAGCAGTACTTC.

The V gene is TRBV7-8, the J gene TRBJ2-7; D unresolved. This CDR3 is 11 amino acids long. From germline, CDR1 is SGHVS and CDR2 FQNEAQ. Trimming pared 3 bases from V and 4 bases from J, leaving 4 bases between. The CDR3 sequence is CASSFMYEQYF. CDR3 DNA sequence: TGTGCCAGCAGCTTTATGTACGAGCAGTACTTC.

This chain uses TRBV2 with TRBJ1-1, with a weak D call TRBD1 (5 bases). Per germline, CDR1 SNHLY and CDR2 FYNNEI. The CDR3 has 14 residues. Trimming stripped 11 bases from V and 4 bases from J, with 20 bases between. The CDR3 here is CAADRDPRGTEAFF. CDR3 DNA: TGTGCCGCAGACCGGGACCCGCGAGGCACTGAAGCTTTCTTT.

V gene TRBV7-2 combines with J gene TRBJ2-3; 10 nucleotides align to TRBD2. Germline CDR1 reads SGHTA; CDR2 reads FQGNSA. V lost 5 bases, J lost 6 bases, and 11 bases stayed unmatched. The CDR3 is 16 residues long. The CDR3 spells CASSPRTSGGRDTQYF. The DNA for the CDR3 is TGTGCCAGCAGCCCACGGACTAGCGGAGGGCGGGATACGCAGTATTTT.

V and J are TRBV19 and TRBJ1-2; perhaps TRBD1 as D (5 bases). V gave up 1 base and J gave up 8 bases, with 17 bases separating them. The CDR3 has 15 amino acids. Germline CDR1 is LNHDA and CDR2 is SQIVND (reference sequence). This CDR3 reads CASSIGPRESAGYTF. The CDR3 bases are TGTGCCAGTAGTATAGGTCCCAGGGAGTCCGCCGGCTACACCTTC.

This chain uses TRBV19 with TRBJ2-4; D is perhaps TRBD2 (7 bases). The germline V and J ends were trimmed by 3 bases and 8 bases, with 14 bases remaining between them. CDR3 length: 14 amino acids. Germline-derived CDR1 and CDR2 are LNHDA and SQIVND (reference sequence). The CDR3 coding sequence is TGTGCCAGTAGTATTGGGGGGGCCGTTTACATTCAGTACTTC. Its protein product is CASSIGGAVYIQYF.

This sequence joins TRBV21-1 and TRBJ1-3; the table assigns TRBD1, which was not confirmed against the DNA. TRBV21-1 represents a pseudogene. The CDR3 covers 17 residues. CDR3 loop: CASSSVGDSRSGNTIYF. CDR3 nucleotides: TGTGCCAGCAGTTCCGTCGGGGACAGTCGCTCTGGAAACACCATATATTTT.

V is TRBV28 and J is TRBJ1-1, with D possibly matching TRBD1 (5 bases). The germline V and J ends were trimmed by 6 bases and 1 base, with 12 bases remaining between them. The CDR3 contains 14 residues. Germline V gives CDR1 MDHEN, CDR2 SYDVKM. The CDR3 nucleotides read TGTGCCAGCAGGCCGGGACCCCAGAACACTGAAGCTTTCTTT. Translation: CASRPGPQNTEAFF.

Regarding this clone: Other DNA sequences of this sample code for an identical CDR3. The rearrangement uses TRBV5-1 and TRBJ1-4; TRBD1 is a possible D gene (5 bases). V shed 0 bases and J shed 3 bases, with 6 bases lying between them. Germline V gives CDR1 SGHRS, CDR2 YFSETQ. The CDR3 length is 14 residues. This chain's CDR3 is CASSLGQPNEKLFF. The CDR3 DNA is TGCGCCAGCAGCTTGGGACAGCCTAATGAAAAACTGTTTTTT.

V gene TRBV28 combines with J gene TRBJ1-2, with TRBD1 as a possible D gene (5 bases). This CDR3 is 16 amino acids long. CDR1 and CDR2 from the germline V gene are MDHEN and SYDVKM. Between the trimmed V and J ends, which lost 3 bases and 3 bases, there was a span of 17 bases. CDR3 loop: CASSFHQARGDYGYTF. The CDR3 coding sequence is TGTGCCAGCAGTTTTCATCAGGCACGGGGCGACTATGGCTACACCTTC.

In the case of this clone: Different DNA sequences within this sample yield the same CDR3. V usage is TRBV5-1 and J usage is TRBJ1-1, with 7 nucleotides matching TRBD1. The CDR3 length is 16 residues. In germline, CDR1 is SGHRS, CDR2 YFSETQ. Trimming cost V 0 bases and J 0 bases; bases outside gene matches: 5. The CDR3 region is CASSLGDRGLNTEAFF. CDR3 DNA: TGCGCCAGCAGCTTGGGGGACAGAGGACTGAACACTGAAGCTTTCTTT.

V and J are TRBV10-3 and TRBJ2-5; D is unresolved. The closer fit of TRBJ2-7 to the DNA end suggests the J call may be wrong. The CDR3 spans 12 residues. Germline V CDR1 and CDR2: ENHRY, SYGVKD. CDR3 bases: TGTGCCATCAGTGATTGGCCATACGAGCAGTACTTC. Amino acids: CAISDWPYEQYF.